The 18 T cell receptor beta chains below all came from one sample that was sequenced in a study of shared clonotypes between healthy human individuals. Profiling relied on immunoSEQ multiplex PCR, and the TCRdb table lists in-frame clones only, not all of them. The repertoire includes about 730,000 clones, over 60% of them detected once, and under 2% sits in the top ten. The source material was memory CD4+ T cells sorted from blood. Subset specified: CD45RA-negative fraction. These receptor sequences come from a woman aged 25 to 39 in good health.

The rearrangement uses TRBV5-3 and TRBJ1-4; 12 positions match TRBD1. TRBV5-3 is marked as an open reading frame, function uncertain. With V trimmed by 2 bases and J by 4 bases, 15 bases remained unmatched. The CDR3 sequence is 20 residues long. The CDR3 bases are TGTGCCAGAAGCTTAACGCCGGGACAGGGGGCGATGTGCAATAATGAAAAACTGTTTTTT. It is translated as CARSLTPGQGAMCNNEKLFF.

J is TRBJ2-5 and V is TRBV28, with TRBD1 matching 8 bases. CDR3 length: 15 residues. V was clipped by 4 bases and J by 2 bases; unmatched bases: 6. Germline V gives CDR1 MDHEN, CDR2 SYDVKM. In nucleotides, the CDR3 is TGTGCCAGCAGTTCCGGGACAGGTTATCAAGAGACCCAGTACTTC. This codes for CASSSGTGYQETQYF. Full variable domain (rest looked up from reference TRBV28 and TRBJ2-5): DVKVTQSSRYLVKRTGEKVFLECVQDMDHENMFWYRQDPGLGLRLIYFSYDVKMKEKGDIPEGYSVSREKKERFSLILESASTNQTSMYLCASSSGTGYQETQYFGPGTRLLVL.

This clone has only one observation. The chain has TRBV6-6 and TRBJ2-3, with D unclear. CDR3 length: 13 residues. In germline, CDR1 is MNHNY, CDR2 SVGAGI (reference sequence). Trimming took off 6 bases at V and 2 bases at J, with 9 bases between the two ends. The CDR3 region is CASRHFPTDTQYF. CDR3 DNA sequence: TGTGCCAGCAGGCACTTCCCCACAGATACGCAGTATTTT.

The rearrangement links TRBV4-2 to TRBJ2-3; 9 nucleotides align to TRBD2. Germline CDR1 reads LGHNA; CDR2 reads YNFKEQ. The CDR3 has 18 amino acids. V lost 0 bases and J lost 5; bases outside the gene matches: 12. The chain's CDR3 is CASSQEPNSGSLIDTQYF. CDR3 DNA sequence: TGTGCCAGCAGCCAAGAACCTAATAGCGGGAGCCTCATAGATACGCAGTATTTT.

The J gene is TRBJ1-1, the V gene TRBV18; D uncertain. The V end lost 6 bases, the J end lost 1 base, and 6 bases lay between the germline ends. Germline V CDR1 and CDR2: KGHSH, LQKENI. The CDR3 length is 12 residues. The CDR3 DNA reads TGTGCCAGCTCGCGCCAGAACACTGAAGCTTTCTTT. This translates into CASSRQNTEAFF.

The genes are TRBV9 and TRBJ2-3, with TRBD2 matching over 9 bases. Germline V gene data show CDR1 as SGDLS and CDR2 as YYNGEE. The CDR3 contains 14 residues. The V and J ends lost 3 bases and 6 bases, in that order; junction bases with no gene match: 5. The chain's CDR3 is CASSAGLASDTQYF. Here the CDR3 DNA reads TGTGCCAGCAGCGCGGGACTAGCCAGCGATACGCAGTATTTT.

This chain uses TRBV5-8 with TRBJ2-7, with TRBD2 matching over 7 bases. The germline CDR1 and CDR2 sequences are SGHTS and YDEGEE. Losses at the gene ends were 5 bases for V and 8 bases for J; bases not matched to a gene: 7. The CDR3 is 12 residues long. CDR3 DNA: TGTGCCAGCAGGCCACTAGCGATCCAGCAGTACTTC. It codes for CASRPLAIQQYF. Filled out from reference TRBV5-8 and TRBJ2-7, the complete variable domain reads EAGVTQSPTHLIKTRGQQATLRCSPISGHTSVYWYQQALGLGLQFLLWYDEGEERNRGNFPPRFSGRQFPNYSSELNVNALELEDSALYLCASRPLAIQQYFGPGTRLTVT.

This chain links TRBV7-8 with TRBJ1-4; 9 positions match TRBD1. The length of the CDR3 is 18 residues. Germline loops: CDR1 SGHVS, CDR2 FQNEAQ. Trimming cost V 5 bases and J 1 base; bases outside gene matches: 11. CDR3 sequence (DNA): TGTGCCAGCAGCCCCTCTACAGGGGGCATAGTAACTAATGAAAAACTGTTTTTT. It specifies CASSPSTGGIVTNEKLFF.

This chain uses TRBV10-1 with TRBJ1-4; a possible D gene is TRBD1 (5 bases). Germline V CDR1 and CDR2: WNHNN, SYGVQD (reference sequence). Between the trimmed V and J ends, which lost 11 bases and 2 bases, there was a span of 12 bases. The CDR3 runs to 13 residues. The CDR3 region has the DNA TGCGCCGGTGTCCGGGGGACTAATGAAAAACTGTTTTTT. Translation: CAGVRGTNEKLFF.

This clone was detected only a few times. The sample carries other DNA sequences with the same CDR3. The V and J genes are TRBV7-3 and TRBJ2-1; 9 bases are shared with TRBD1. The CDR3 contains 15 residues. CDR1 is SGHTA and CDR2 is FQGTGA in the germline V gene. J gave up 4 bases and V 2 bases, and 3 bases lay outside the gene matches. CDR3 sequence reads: CASSLGTGLYNEQFF. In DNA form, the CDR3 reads TGTGCCAGCAGCTTAGGGACAGGGCTTTACAATGAGCAGTTCTTC. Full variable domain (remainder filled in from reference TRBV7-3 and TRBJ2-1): GAGVSQTPSNKVTEKGKYVELRCDPISGHTALYWYRQSLGQGPEFLIYFQGTGAADDSGLPNDRFFAVRPEGSVSTLKIQRTERGDSAVYLCASSLGTGLYNEQFFGPGTRLTVL.

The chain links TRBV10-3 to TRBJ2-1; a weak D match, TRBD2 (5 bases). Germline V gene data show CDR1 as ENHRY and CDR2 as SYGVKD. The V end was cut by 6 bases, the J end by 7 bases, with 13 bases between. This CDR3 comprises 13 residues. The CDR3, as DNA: TGTGCCATCAGGGTGGGAGAATATAATGAGCAGTTCTTC. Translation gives CAIRVGEYNEQFF.

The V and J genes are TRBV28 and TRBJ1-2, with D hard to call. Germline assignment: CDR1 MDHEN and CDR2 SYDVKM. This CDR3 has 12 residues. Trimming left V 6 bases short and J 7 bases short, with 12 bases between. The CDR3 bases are TGTGCCAGCAGCCAAGATAGGACTGGCTACACCTTC. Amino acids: CASSQDRTGYTF.

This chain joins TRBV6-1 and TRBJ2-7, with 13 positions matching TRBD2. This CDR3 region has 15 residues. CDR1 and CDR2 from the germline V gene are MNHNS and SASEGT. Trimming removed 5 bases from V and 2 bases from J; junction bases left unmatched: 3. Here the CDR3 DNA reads TGTGCCAGCAGTTTTACTAGCGGGAGGGCCTACGAGCAGTACTTC. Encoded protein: CASSFTSGRAYEQYF.

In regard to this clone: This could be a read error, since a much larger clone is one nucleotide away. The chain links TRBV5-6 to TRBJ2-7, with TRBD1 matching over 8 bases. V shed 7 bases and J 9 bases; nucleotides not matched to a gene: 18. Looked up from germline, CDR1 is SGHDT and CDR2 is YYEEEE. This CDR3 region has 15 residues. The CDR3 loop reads CASREVGQGIHGQYF. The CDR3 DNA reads TGTGCCAGCCGGGAAGTAGGACAGGGAATCCACGGGCAGTACTTC.

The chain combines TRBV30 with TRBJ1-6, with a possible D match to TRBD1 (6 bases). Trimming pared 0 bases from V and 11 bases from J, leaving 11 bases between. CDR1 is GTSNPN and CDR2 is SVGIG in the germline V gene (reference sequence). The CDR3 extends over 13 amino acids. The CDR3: CAWSVQGRPPLHF. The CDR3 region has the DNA TGTGCCTGGAGTGTACAGGGCCGTCCACCCCTCCACTTT.

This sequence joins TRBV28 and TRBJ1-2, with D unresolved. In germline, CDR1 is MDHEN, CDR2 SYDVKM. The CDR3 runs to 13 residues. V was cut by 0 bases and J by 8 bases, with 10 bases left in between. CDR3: CASSLWRHEGYTF. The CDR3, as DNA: TGTGCCAGCAGTTTATGGAGGCACGAGGGCTACACCTTC.

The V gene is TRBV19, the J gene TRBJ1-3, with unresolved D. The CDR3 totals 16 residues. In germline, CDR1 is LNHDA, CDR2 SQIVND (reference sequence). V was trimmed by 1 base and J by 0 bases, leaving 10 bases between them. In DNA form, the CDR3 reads TGTGCCAGTAGTATAGTTGCCGGCGGCTCTGGAAACACCATATATTTT. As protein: CASSIVAGGSGNTIYF.

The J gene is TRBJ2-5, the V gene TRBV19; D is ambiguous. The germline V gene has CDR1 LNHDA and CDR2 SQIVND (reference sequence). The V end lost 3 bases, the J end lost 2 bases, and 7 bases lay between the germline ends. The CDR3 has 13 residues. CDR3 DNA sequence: TGTGCCAGTAGTATTGTGATACAAGAGACCCAGTACTTC. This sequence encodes CASSIVIQETQYF.